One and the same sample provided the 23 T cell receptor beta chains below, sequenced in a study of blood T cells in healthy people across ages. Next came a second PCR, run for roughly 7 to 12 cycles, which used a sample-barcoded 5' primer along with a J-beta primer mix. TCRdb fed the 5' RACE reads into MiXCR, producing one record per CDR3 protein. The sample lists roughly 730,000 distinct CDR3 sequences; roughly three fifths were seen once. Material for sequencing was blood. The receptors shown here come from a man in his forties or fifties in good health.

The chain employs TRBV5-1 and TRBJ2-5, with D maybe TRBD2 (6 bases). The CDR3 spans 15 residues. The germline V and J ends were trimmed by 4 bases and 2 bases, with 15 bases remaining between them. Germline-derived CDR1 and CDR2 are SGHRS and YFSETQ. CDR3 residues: CASSPGIGGQETQYF. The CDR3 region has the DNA TGCGCCAGCAGCCCCGGAATCGGAGGGCAAGAGACCCAGTACTTC.

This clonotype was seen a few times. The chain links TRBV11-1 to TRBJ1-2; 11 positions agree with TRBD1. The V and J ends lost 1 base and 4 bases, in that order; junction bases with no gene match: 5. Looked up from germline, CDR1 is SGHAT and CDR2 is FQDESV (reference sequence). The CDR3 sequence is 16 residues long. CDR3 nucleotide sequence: TGTGCCAGCAGCTTAGACCCCGGGACAGGGGGCTATGGCTACACCTTC. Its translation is CASSLDPGTGGYGYTF.

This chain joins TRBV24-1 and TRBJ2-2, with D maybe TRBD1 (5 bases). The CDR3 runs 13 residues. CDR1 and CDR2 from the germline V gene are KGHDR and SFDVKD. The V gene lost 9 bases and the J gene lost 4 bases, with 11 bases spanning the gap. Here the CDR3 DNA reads TGTGCCACCTCTGCAGGGCTCACCGGGGAGCTGTTTTTT. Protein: CATSAGLTGELFF.

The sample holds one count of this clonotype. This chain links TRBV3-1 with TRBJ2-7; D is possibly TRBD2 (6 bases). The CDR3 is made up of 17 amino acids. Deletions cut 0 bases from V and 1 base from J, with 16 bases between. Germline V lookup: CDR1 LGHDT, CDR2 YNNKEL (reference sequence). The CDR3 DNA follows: TGTGCCAGCAGCCAAGAGTTGGAGGGGATCTTGTCCTACGAGCAGTACTTC. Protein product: CASSQELEGILSYEQYF.

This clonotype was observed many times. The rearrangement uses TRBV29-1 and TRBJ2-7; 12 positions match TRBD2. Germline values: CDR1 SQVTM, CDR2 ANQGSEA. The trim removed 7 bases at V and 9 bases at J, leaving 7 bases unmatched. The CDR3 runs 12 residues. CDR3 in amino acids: CSALTSGSGQYF. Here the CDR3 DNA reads TGCAGCGCCCTGACTAGCGGGAGCGGGCAGTACTTC.

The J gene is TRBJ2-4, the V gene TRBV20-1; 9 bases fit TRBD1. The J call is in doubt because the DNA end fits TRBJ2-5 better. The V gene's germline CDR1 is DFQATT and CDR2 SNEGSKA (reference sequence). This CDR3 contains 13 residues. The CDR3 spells CSAPHDRGETQYF. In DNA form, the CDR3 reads TGCAGTGCTCCACATGACAGGGGGGAGACCCAGTACTTC.

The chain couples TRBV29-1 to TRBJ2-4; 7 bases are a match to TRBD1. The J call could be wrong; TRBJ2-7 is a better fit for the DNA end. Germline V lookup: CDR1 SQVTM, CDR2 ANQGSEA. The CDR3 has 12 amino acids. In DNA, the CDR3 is TGCAGCGTGGTGACAGGGATTGACGAGCAGTACTTC. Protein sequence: CSVVTGIDEQYF.

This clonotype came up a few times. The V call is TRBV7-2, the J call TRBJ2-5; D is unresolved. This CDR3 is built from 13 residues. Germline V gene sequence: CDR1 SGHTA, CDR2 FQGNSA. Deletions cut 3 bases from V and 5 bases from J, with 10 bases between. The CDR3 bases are TGTGCCAGCAGCTTGACGATTGCGGAGACCCAGTACTTC. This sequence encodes CASSLTIAETQYF.

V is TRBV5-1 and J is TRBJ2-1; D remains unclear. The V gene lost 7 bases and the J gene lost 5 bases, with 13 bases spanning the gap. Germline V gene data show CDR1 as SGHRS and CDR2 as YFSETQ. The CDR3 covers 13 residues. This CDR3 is CASRIRENNEQFF. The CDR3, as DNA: TGCGCCAGCCGAATTAGGGAAAACAATGAGCAGTTCTTC.

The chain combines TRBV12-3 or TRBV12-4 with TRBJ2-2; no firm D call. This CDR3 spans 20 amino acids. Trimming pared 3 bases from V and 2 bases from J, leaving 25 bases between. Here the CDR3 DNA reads TGTGCCAGCAGTTTTTTATCAGTCTTGTCAGTGACCAATAACACCGGGGAGCTGTTTTTT. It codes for CASSFLSVLSVTNNTGELFF.

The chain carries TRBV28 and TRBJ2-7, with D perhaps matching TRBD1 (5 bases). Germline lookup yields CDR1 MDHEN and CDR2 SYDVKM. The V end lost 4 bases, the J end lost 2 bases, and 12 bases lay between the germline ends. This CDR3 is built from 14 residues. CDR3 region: CASSSAPQAYEQYF. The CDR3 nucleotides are TGTGCCAGCAGTTCAGCTCCACAGGCCTACGAGCAGTACTTC.

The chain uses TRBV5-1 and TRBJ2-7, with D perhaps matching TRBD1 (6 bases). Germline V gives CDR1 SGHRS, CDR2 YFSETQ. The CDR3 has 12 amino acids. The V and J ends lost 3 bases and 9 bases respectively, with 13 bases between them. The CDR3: CASSSNRVWQYF. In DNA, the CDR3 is TGCGCCAGCAGCTCTAACAGGGTGTGGCAGTACTTC.

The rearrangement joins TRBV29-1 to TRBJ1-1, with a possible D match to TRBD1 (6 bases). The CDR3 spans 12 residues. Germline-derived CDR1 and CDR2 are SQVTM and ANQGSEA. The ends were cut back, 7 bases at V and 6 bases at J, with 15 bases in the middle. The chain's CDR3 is CSAAGEIAEAFF. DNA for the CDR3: TGCAGCGCCGCAGGGGAAATAGCTGAAGCTTTCTTT.

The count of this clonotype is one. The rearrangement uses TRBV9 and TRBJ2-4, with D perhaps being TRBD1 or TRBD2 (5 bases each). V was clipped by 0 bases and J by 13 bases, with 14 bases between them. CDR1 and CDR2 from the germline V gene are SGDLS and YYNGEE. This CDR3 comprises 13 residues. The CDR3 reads CASSVEGQREQYF. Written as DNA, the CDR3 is TGTGCCAGCAGCGTAGAGGGGCAGAGGGAGCAGTACTTC.

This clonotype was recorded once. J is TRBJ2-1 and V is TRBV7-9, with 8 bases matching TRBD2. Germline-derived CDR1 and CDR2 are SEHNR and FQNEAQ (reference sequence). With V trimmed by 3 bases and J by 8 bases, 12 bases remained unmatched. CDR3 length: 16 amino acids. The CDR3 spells CASSFTRGGRPYEQFF. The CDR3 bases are TGTGCCAGCAGCTTTACTCGGGGCGGGAGGCCCTATGAGCAGTTCTTC.

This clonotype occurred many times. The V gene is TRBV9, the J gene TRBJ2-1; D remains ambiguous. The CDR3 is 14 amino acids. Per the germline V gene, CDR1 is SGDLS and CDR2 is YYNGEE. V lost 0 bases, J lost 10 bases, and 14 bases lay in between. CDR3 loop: CASSVESEFLEQFF. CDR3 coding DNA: TGTGCCAGCAGCGTAGAATCGGAGTTTCTAGAGCAGTTCTTC.

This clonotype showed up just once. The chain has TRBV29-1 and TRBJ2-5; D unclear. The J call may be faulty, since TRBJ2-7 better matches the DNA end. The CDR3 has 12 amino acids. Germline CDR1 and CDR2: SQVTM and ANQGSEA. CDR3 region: CSVVFSSYEQYF. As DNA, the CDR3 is TGCAGCGTTGTTTTTTCCTCCTACGAGCAGTACTTC.

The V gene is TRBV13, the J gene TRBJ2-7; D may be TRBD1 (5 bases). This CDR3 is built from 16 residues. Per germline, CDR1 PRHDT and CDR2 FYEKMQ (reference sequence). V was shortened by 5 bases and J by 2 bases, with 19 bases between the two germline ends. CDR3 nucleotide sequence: TGTGCCAGCAGCCTCAGGGTATCCTCAATTACCTACGAGCAGTACTTC. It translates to CASSLRVSSITYEQYF.

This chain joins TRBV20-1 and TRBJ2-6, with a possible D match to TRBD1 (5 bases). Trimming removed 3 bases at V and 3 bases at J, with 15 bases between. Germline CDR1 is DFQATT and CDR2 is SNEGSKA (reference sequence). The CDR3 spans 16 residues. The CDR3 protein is CSASRGGGDGANVLTF. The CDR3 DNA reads TGCAGTGCTAGTAGGGGCGGTGGGGATGGGGCCAACGTCCTGACTTTC.

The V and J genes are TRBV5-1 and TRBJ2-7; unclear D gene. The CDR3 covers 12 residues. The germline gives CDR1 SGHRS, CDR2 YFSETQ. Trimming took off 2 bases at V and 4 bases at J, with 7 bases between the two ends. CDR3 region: CASSFKGYEQYF. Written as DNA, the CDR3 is TGCGCCAGCAGCTTTAAAGGGTACGAGCAGTACTTC.

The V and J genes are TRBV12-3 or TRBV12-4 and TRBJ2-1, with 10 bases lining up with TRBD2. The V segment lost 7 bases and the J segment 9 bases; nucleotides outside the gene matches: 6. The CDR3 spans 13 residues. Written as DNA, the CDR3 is TGTGCCAGCAATCTAGCGGGAGCTAGTGAGCAGTTCTTC. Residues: CASNLAGASEQFF.

The DNA for the CDR3 is TGTGCCAGCAGTTTTCTCTCCGGGACAGGGAATGTAAACTATGGCTACACCTTC. Amino acids: CASSFLSGTGNVNYGYTF. This rearrangement joins TRBV6-2 or TRBV6-3 to TRBJ1-2; 9 nucleotides align to TRBD1. The CDR3 loop spans 18 amino acids. Germline CDR1 MNHEY, CDR2 SVGEGT. J gave up 2 bases and V 4 bases, and 14 bases lay outside the gene matches.

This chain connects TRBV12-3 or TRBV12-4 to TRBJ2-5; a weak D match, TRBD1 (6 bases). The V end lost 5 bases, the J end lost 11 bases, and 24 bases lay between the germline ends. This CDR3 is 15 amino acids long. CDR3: CASSRGEGWDNEQYF. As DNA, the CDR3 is TGTGCCAGCAGTCGCGGCGAGGGCTGGGACAATGAGCAGTACTTC.